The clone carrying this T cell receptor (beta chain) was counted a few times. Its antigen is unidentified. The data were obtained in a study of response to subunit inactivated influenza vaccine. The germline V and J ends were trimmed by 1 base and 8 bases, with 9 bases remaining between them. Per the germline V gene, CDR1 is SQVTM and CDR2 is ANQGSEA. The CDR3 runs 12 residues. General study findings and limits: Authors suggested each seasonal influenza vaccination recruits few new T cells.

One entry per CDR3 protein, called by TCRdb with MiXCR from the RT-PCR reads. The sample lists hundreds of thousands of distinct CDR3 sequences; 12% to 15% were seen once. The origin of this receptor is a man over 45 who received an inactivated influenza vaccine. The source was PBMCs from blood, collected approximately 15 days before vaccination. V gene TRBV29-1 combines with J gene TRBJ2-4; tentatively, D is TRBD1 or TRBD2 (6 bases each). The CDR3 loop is CSVEVGGYIQYF. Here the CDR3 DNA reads TGCAGCGTTGAAGTCGGGGGCTACATTCAGTACTTC. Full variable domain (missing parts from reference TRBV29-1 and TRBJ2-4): SAVISQKPSRDICQRGTSLTIQCQVDSQVTMMFWYRQQPGQSLTLIATANQGSEATYESGFVIDKFPISRPNLTFSTLTVSNMSPEDSSIYLCSVEVGGYIQYFGAGTRLSVL.